This TCR beta chain derives from a study of post-analysis software for immune sequencing data. The overall study: Courses of disease covered relapsing-remitting, secondary progressive and progressive-relapsing multiple sclerosis. General observations from the study: Five or six TRBV segments were significantly more frequent in patients than in controls. TRBV5-6, TRBV5-1 and TRBV20-1 were among these segments. Batch-mates among the samples co-clustered strongly by F measure.

V gave up 4 bases and J gave up 8 bases, with 14 bases separating them. The CDR3 spans 13 residues. Germline CDR1 reads LNHDA; CDR2 reads SQIVND (reference sequence). Unique-molecular-identifier-tagged TCR beta cDNA libraries were used. When about 1 to 11 million T cells were used, they gave hundreds of thousands of cDNA molecules. One entry per CDR3 protein, called by TCRdb with MiXCR from the PCR reads. The table includes roughly 200,000 distinct CDR3 sequences, around 29% detected once. Notes on this clonotype: What it binds is not known.

The rearrangement uses TRBV19 and TRBJ1-2; a weak D match, TRBD1 (5 bases). This clonotype originated in a girl aged 2 to 17 with multiple sclerosis. What was sequenced was blood. CDR3 protein: CASSTGTRRGYTF. The CDR3 DNA sequence: TGTGCCAGTAGTACCGGGACCAGGAGAGGCTACACCTTC.